This TCR beta chain originates from a study of blood T cell repertoires in COVID-19. Germline values: CDR1 MNHEY, CDR2 SVGAGI. The CDR3 is 16 amino acids. The V segment lost 2 bases and the J segment 5 bases; nucleotides outside the gene matches: 7. The method was immunoSEQ multiplex PCR; TCRdb's version includes in-frame clones alone and lacks a portion of them. The sample has some 110,000 clones, approximately 80% seen once. The genes are TRBV6-5 and TRBJ2-5; 11 bases agree with TRBD2. The sequenced material came from peripheral blood. This clonotype was sampled from a woman aged 60-75 years with acute or convalescent COVID-19. The CDR3 bases are TGTGCCAGCAGTTACCTCAGACTAGCGGGAAGGGAGACCCAGTACTTC. This translates into CASSYLRLAGRETQYF.